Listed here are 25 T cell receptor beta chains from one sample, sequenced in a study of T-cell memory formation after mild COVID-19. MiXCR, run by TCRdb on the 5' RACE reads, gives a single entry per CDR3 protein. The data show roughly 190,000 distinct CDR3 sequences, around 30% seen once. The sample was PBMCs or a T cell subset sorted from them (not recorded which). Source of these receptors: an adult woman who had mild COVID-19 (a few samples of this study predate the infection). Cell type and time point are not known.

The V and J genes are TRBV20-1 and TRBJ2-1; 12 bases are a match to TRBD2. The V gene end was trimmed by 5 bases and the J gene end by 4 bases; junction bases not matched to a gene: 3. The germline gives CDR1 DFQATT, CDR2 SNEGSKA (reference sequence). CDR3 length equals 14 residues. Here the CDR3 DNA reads TGCAGTGCTTGGACTAGCGGGGTTTACAATGAGCAGTTCTTC. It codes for CSAWTSGVYNEQFF.

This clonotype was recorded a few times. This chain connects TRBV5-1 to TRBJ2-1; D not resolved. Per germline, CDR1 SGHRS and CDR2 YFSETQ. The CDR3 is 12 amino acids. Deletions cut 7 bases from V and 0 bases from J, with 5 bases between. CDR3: CASGPSYNEQFF. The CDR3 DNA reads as TGCGCCAGCGGGCCCTCCTACAATGAGCAGTTCTTC.

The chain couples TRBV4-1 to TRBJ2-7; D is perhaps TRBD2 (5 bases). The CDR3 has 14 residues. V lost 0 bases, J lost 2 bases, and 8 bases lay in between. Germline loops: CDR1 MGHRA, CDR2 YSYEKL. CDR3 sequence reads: CASSQDAGPYEQYF. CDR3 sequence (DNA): TGCGCCAGCAGCCAAGATGCGGGTCCCTACGAGCAGTACTTC.

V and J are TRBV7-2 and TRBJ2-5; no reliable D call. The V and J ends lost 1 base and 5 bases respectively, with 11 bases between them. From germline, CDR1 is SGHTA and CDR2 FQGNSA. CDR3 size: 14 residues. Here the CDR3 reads CASSLVRSSETQYF. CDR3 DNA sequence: TGTGCCAGCAGCTTAGTTCGCAGTAGTGAGACCCAGTACTTC.

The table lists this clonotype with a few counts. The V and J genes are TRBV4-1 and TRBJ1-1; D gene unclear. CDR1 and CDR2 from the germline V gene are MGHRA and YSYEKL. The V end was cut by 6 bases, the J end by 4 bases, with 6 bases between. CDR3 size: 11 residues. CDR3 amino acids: CASRKGTEAFF. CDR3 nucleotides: TGCGCCAGCAGGAAGGGCACTGAAGCTTTCTTT.

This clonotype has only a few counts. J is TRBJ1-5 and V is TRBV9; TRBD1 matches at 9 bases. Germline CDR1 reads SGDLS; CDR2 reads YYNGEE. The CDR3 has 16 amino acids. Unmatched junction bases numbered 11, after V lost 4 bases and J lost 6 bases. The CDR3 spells CASSKDRGPPGQPQHF. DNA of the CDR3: TGTGCCAGCAGCAAGGACAGGGGCCCTCCCGGTCAGCCCCAGCATTTT.

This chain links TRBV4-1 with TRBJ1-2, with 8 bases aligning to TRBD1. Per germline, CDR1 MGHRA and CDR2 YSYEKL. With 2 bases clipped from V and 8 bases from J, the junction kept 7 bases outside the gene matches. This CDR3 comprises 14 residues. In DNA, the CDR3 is TGCGCCAGCAGCCAACCGGACAGGGTGTTCGGCTACACCTTC. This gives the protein CASSQPDRVFGYTF.

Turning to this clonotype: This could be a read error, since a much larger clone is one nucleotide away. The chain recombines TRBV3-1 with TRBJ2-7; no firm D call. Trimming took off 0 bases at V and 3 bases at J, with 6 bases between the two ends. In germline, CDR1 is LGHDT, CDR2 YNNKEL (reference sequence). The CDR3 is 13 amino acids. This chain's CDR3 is CASSQDRVYEQYF. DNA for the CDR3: TGTGCCAGCAGCCAAGACAGAGTCTACGAGCAGTACTTC.

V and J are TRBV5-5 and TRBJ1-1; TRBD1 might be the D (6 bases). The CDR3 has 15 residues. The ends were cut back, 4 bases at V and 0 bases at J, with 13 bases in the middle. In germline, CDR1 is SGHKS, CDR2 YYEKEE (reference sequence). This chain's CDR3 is CASSPWTVVNTEAFF. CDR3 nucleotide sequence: TGTGCCAGCAGCCCTTGGACAGTTGTGAACACTGAAGCTTTCTTT.

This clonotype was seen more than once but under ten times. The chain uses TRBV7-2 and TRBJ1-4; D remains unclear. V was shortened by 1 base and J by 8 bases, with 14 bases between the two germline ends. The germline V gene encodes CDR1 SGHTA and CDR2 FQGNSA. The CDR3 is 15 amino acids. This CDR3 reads CASSLVGSAGEKLFF. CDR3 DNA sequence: TGTGCCAGCAGCTTAGTGGGATCAGCGGGGGAAAAACTGTTTTTT. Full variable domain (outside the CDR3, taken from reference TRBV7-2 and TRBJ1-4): GAGVSQSPSNKVTEKGKDVELRCDPISGHTALYWYRQSLGQGLEFLIYFQGNSAPDKSGLPSDRFSAERTGGSVSTLTIQRTQQEDSAVYLCASSLVGSAGEKLFFGSGTQLSVL.

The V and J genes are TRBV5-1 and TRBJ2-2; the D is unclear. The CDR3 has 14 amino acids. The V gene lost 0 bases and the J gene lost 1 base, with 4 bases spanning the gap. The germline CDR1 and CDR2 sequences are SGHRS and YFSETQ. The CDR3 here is CASSLEQNTGELFF. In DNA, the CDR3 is TGCGCCAGCAGCTTGGAGCAGAACACCGGGGAGCTGTTTTTT.

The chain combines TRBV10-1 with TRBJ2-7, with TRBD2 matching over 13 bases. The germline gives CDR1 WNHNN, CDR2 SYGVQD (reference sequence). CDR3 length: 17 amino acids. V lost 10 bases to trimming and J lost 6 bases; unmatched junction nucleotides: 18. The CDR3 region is CATLQRLAGGPGCEQYF. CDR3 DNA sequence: TGCGCCACCCTGCAAAGACTAGCGGGAGGCCCAGGTTGCGAGCAGTACTTC.

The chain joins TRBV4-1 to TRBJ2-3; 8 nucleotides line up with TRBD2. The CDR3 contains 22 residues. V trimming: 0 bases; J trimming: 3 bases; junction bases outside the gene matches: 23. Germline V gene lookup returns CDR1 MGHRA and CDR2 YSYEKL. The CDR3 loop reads CASSQDVNIRTGGPVGTDTQYF. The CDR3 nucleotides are TGCGCCAGCAGCCAAGATGTGAACATCCGAACGGGGGGGCCCGTCGGAACAGATACGCAGTATTTT.

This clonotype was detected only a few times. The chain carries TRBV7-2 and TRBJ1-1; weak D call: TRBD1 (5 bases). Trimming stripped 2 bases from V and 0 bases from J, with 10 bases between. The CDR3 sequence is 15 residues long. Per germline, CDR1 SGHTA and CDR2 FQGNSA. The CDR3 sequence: CASSLMGPLNTEAFF. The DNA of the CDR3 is TGTGCCAGCAGCTTAATGGGACCGCTGAACACTGAAGCTTTCTTT.

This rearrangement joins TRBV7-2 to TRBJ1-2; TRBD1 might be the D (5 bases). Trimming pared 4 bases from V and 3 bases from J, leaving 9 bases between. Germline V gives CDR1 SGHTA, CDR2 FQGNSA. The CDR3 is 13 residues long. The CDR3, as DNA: TGTGCCAGCAGCTGGAGCAGGGACTATGGCTACACCTTC. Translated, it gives CASSWSRDYGYTF. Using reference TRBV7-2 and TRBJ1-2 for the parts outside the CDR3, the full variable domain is GAGVSQSPSNKVTEKGKDVELRCDPISGHTALYWYRQSLGQGLEFLIYFQGNSAPDKSGLPSDRFSAERTGGSVSTLTIQRTQQEDSAVYLCASSWSRDYGYTFGSGTRLTVV.

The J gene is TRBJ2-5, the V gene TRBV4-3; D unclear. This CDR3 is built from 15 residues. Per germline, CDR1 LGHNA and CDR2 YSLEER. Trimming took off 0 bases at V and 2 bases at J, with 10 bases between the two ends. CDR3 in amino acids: CASSQDPSMQETQYF. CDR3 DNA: TGCGCCAGCAGCCAAGATCCCTCCATGCAAGAGACCCAGTACTTC.

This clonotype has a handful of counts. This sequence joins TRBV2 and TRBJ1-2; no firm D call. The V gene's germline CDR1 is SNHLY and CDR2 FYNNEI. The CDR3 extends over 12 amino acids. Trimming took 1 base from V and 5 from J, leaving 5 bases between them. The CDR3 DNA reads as TGTGCCAGCAGTGAAGGAGGGTATGGCTACACCTTC. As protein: CASSEGGYGYTF.

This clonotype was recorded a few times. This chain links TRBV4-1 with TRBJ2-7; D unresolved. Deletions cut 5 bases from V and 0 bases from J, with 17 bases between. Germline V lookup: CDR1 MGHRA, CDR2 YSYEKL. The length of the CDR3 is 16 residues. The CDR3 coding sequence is TGCGCCAGCAGCTCTAGTCCGGACGGGTACTCCTACGAGCAGTACTTC. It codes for CASSSSPDGYSYEQYF.

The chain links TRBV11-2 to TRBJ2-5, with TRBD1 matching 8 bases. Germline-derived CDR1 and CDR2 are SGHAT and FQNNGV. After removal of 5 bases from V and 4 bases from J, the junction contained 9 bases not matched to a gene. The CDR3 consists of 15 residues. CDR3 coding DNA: TGTGCCAGCAGCCGCCAAGGACAGGGAGGAGAGACCCAGTACTTC. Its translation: CASSRQGQGGETQYF. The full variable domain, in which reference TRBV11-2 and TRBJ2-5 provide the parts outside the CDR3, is EAGVAQSPRYKIIEKRQSVAFWCNPISGHATLYWYQQILGQGPKLLIQFQNNGVVDDSQLPKDRFSAERLKGVDSTLKIQPAKLEDSAVYLCASSRQGQGGETQYFGPGTRLLVL.

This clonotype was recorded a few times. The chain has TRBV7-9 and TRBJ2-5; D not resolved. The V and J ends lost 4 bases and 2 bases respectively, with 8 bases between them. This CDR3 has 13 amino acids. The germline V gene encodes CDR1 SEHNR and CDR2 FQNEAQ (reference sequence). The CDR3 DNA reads TGTGCCAGCAGCTCCTCGGTGCAAGAGACCCAGTACTTC. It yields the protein CASSSSVQETQYF. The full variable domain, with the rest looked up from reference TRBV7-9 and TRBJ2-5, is DTGVSQNPRHKITKRGQNVTFRCDPISEHNRLYWYRQTLGQGPEFLTYFQNEAQLEKSRLLSDRFSAERPKGSFSTLEIQRTEQGDSAMYLCASSSSVQETQYFGPGTRLLVL.

CDR3 nucleotide sequence: TGCGCCAGCAGCTTGCCCGGACAGGGGAGCACAGATACGCAGTATTTT. This translates into CASSLPGQGSTDTQYF. The V call is TRBV5-1, the J call TRBJ2-3, with 9 bases identical to TRBD1. Germline V lookup: CDR1 SGHRS, CDR2 YFSETQ. The CDR3 is 16 amino acids. After removal of 1 base from V and 0 bases from J, the junction contained 3 bases not matched to a gene.

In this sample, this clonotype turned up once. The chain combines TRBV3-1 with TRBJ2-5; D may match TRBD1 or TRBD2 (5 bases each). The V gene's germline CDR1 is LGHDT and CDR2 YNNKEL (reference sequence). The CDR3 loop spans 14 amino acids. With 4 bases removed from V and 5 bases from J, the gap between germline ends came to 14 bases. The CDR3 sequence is CASSPSGTEETQYF. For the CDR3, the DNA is TGTGCCAGCAGCCCGTCCGGGACGGAGGAGACCCAGTACTTC.

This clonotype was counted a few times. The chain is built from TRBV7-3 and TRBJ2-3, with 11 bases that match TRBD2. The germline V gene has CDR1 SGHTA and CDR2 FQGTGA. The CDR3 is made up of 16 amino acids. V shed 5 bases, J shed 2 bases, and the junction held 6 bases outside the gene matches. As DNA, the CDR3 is TGTGCCAGCAGCCACCTAGCGGGAGGCGTCACAGATACGCAGTATTTT. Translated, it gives CASSHLAGGVTDTQYF.

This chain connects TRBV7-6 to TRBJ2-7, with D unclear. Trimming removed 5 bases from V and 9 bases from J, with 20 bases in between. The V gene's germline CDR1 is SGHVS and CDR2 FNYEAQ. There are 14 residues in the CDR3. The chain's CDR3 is CASSPQPNTAPQYF. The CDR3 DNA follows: TGTGCCAGCAGCCCTCAGCCCAACACAGCGCCGCAGTACTTC.

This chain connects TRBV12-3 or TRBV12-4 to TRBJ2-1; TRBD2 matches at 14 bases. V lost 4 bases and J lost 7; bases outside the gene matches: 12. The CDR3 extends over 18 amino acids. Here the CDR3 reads CASSSRTSGGLIRNEQFF. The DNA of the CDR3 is TGTGCCAGCAGTTCAAGGACTAGCGGGGGGCTAATAAGAAATGAGCAGTTCTTC.